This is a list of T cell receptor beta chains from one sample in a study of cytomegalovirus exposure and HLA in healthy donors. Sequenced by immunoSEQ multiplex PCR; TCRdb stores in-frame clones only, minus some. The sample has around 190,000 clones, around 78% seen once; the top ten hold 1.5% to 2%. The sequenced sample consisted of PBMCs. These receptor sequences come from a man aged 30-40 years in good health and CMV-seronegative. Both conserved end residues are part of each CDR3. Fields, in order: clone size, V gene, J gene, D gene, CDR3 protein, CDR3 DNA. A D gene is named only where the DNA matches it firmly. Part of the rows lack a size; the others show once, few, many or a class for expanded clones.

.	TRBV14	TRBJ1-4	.	CASSLFGENEKLFF	TGTGCCAGCAGCCTATTCGGGGAAAATGAAAAACTGTTTTTT
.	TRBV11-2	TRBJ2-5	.	CASSLVVRSEGEETQYF	TGTGCCAGCAGCTTAGTTGTCAGATCAGAAGGGGAAGAGACCCAGTACTTC
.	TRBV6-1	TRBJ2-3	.	CASSVPRTDTDTQYF	TGTGCCAGCAGTGTCCCCCGGACAGATACAGATACGCAGTATTTT
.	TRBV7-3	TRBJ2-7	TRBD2	CASSLMASGIYEQYF	TGTGCCAGCAGCTTAATGGCTAGCGGGATCTACGAGCAGTACTTC
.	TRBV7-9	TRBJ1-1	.	CASSSRGKGTEAFF	TGTGCCAGCAGCTCTCGGGGGAAGGGCACTGAAGCTTTCTTT
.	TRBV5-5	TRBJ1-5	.	CASSLTSSPSNQPQHF	TGTGCCAGCAGCTTGACGTCGTCGCCGAGTAATCAGCCCCAGCATTTT
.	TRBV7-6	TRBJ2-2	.	CASSLDPTAGELFF	TGTGCCAGCAGCTTAGATCCTACCGCCGGGGAGCTGTTTTTT
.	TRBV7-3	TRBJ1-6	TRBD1	CASSLLSQGNSPLHF	TGTGCCAGCAGCTTATTGTCACAGGGGAATTCACCCCTCCACTTT
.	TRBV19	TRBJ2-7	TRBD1	CASSAQGGDSPTYEQYF	TGTGCCAGTAGCGCACAGGGGGGCGATTCTCCTACCTACGAGCAGTACTTC
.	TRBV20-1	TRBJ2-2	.	CSALARELFF	TGCAGTGCCTTAGCTCGGGAGCTGTTTTTT
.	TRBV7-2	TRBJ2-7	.	CASSLLPGQGGYEQYF	TGTGCCAGCAGCTTATTACCGGGCCAGGGAGGCTACGAGCAGTACTTC
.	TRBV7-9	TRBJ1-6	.	CASSSDSQHSPLHF	TGTGCCAGCAGCTCGGACAGCCAGCATTCACCCCTCCACTTT
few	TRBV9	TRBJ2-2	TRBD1	CASSARTGGVGELFF	TGTGCCAGCAGCGCTAGGACAGGGGGCGTCGGGGAGCTGTTTTTT
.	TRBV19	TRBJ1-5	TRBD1	CASSIHDRGADNQPQHF	TGTGCCAGTAGTATCCACGACAGGGGGGCGGACAATCAGCCCCAGCATTTT
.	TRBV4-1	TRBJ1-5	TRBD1	CASSPWTGMGNQPQHF	TGCGCCAGCAGCCCATGGACAGGGATGGGTAATCAGCCCCAGCATTTT
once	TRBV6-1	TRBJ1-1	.	CASSPLGTLNTEAFF	TGTGCCAGCAGTCCTCTCGGGACACTGAACACTGAAGCTTTCTTT
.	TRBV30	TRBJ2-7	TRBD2	CAWNGLAGGYEQYF	TGTGCCTGGAACGGACTAGCGGGAGGATACGAGCAGTACTTC
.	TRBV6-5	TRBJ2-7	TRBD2	CASRPGLAGIYEQYF	TGTGCCAGCAGACCGGGACTAGCGGGAATCTACGAGCAGTACTTC
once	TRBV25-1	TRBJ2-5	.	CASSGRVGGETQYF	TGTGCCAGCAGTGGCAGGGTAGGTGGAGAGACCCAGTACTTC
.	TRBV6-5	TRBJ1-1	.	CASSYLGGLAEAFF	TGTGCCAGCAGTTATCTCGGGGGGCTCGCTGAAGCTTTCTTT
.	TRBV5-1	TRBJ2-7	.	CASSLVQGIYEQYF	TGCGCCAGCAGCTTGGTACAGGGAATCTACGAGCAGTACTTC
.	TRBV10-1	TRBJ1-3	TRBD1	CASSENPGGTGNTIYF	TGCGCCAGCAGTGAGAACCCAGGGGGCACTGGAAACACCATATATTTT
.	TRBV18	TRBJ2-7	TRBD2	CASSPPRSAGESYEQYF	TGTGCCAGCTCACCACCTCGAAGCGCGGGAGAGTCCTACGAGCAGTACTTC
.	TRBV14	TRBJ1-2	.	CASSPTENYHGYTF	TGTGCCAGCAGCCCGACAGAAAATTACCATGGCTACACCTTC
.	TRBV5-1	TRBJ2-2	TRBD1	CASSWLGTEAPGELFF	TGCGCCAGCAGCTGGCTCGGGACAGAAGCTCCCGGGGAGCTGTTTTTT
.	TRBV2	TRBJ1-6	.	CASSDQGWSPLHF	TGTGCCAGCAGTGATCAGGGTTGGTCACCCCTCCACTTT
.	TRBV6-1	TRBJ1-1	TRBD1	CASNPTGAATEAFF	TGTGCCAGCAATCCGACAGGGGCAGCCACTGAAGCTTTCTTT
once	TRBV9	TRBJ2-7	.	CASSVAGRGTSSYEQYF	TGTGCCAGCAGCGTAGCAGGTCGGGGGACCAGCTCCTACGAGCAGTACTTC
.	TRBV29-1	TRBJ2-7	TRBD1	CSVETGGYEQYF	TGCAGCGTTGAAACAGGGGGCTACGAGCAGTACTTC
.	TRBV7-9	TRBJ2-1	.	CASSHGGGEQFF	TGTGCCAGCAGCCATGGAGGTGGTGAGCAGTTCTTC
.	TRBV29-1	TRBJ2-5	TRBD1	CSVEGTQGAIETQYF	TGCAGCGTTGAAGGGACCCAGGGGGCGATAGAGACCCAGTACTTC
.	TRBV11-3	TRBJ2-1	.	CASSPRGYNEQFF	TGTGCCAGCAGCCCACGCGGTTACAATGAGCAGTTCTTC
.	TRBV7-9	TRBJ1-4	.	CASSLDGNEKLFF	TGTGCCAGCAGCTTAGACGGTAATGAAAAACTGTTTTTT
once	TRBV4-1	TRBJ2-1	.	CASSEGGAINEQFF	TGCGCCAGCAGCGAAGGGGGAGCGATCAATGAGCAGTTCTTC
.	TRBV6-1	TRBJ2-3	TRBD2	CASSEPSGTSGRATDTQYF	TGTGCCAGCAGTGAGCCGTCGGGGACTAGCGGGAGGGCCACAGATACGCAGTATTTT
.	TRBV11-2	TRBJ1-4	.	CASSRPNGLFF	TGTGCCAGCAGCCGTCCGAACGGACTGTTTTTT
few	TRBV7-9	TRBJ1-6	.	CASSLGAHSPLHF	TGTGCCAGCAGCTTGGGGGCTCATTCACCCCTCCACTTT
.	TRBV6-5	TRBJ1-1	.	CASSYISRGEAFF	TGTGCCAGCAGTTACATTTCCAGGGGTGAAGCTTTCTTT
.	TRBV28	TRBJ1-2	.	CASSSGTAGFYGYTF	TGTGCCAGCAGTTCTGGGACCGCGGGATTCTATGGCTACACCTTC
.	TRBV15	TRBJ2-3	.	CATRDRRSTDTQYF	TGTGCCACCAGAGACAGGAGGAGCACAGATACGCAGTATTTT
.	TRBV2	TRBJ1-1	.	CASSEKRTPNTEAFF	TGTGCCAGCAGTGAAAAGAGGACACCGAACACTGAAGCTTTCTTT
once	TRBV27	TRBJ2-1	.	CASSFGAGYNEQFF	TGTGCCAGCAGTTTTGGGGCAGGTTACAATGAGCAGTTCTTC
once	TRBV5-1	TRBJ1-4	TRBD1	CASSFDRVELFF	TGCGCCAGCAGCTTCGACAGGGTAGAACTGTTTTTT
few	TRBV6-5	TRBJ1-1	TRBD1	CASSSGQVKRGAFF	TGTGCCAGCAGTTCCGGACAGGTTAAAAGGGGAGCTTTCTTT
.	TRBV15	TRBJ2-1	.	CATSRGPYNEQFF	TGTGCCACCAGCAGAGGTCCATACAATGAGCAGTTCTTC
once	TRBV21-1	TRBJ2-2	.	CASSERKGVYLIAGELFF	TGTGCCAGCAGCGAAAGGAAGGGAGTTTATCTTATTGCCGGGGAGCTGTTTTTT
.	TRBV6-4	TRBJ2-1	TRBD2	CASSSGESYNEQFF	TGTGCCAGTTCTAGCGGAGAGTCCTACAATGAGCAGTTCTTC
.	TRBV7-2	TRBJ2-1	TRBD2	CASSLWPGLAGSNEQFF	TGTGCCAGCAGCTTATGGCCGGGACTAGCGGGATCGAATGAGCAGTTCTTC
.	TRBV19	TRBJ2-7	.	CASSPAQSSYEQYF	TGTGCCAGTTCTCCAGCGCAAAGCTCCTACGAGCAGTACTTC
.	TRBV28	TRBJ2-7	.	CASSPLRILSYEQYF	TGTGCCAGCAGTCCCCTCAGGATCCTCTCCTACGAGCAGTACTTC
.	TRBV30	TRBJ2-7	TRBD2	CAWSHQAWVSGRYEQYF	TGTGCCTGGAGCCATCAGGCATGGGTTAGCGGGCGGTACGAGCAGTACTTC
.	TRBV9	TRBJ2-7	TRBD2	CASSGGTSTIF	TGTGCCAGCAGCGGAGGGACTAGCACAATCTTC
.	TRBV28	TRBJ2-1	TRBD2	CATGLAGASYNEQFF	TGTGCCACTGGGCTAGCGGGAGCCTCCTACAATGAGCAGTTCTTC
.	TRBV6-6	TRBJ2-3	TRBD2	CASRQLADNTDTQYF	TGTGCCAGCAGACAACTAGCGGATAACACAGATACGCAGTATTTT
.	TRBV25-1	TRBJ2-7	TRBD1	CASSETRDRLYEQYF	TGTGCCAGCAGTGAAACCCGGGACAGACTATACGAGCAGTACTTC
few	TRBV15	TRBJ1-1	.	CATRPTLNTEAFF	TGTGCCACCAGACCAACATTGAACACTGAAGCTTTCTTT
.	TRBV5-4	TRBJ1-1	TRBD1	CASSADRGNTEAFF	TGTGCCAGCAGCGCCGACAGGGGGAACACTGAAGCTTTCTTT
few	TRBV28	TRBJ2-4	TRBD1	CASSFSYGNRDRVAKNIQYF	TGTGCCAGCAGTTTTTCCTACGGGAACCGGGACAGGGTGGCCAAAAACATTCAGTACTTC
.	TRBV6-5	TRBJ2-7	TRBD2	CASSFGLAGSYEQYF	TGTGCCAGCAGTTTCGGACTAGCGGGCTCCTACGAGCAGTACTTC